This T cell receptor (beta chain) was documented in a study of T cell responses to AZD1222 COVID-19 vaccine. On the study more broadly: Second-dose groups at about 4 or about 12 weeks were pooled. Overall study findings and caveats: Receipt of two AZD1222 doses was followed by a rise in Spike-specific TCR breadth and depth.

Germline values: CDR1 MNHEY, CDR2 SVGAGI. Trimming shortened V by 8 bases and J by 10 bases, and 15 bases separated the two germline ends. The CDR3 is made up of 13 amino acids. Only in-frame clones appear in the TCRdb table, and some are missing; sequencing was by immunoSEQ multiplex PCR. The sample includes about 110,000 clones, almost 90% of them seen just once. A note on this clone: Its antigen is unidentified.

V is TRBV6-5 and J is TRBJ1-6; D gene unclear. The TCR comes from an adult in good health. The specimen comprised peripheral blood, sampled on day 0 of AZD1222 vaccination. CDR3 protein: CASHQVSGSPLHF. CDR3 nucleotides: TGTGCCAGCCACCAAGTATCGGGCTCACCCCTCCACTTT.